The clone carrying this T cell receptor beta chain was seen only a few times. Its antigen is still unknown. The same CDR3 also results from other DNA sequences found in this sample. The sample comes from a study of radiotherapy plus CTLA-4 blockade in lung cancer. Study-level information: For approximately 19% of patients, objective responses occurred, and about 30% had disease control.

TCRdb keeps only in-frame clones here, not all; method: immunoSEQ multiplex PCR. The top ten clones hold about 25% of a sample with over 30,000 clones, 75% to 85% of them seen once. Alongside CTLA-4 blockade with ipilimumab, patients with chemo-refractory metastatic non-small-cell lung cancer received focal radiation. Study-wide results and limits: Following radiotherapy plus ipilimumab, tumor-derived TCR clones expanded in the blood. Interferon-beta, together with early blood T cell clone dynamics, reportedly best predicted response.

With V trimmed by 2 bases and J by 2 bases, 4 bases remained unmatched. CDR1 and CDR2 from the germline V gene are SGHNT and YYREEE (reference sequence). The CDR3 has 15 amino acids. This TCR was sampled from a human donor with non-small cell lung cancer that progressed on radiotherapy plus ipilimumab. J is TRBJ2-5 and V is TRBV5-4; TRBD2 aligns across 9 bases. Sample: peripheral blood, taken from a patient treated with radiotherapy plus ipilimumab. The CDR3 nucleotides read TGTGCCAGCAGCTTAGCGACTAGCGGTCAAGAGACCCAGTACTTC. This codes for CASSLATSGQETQYF.